This note documents a single T cell receptor beta chain sequence. The antigen remains unidentified. Via MiXCR, TCRdb re-called the 5' RACE reads, giving one row per CDR3 protein. Here the sample spans 450,000 to 600,000 distinct CDR3 sequences, roughly 14% being singletons. This CDR3 is built from 22 residues. CDR1 SGHAT and CDR2 FQDESV come from the germline V gene (reference sequence). Germline trimming cut 0 bases from V and 0 bases from J; bases unmatched to any gene: 13. The data were obtained in a study of T cells after yellow fever vaccination. Findings and caveats of the study: Post-booster reappearance was seen for most primary-vaccination clones (96% CD4, 75% to 90% CD8). A faster peak, day 5 versus 15, was reached by the weaker secondary response.

The sample consisted of PBMCs, taken on the day of the yellow fever booster vaccination. The receptor comes from a man aged 25 to 45 who received the YFV17D yellow fever vaccine. The rearrangement joins TRBV11-1 to TRBJ2-1; 14 nucleotides line up with TRBD2. The DNA of the CDR3 is TGTGCCAGCAGCTTAGCGTCAGGTCCGGGACTAGCGGGAGTCAGCTCCTACAATGAGCAGTTCTTC. Amino acid sequence: CASSLASGPGLAGVSSYNEQFF. The full variable domain, rest sourced from reference TRBV11-1 and TRBJ2-1, is EAEVAQSPRYKITEKSQAVAFWCDPISGHATLYWYRQILGQGPELLVQFQDESVVDDSQLPKDRFSAERLKGVDSTLKIQPAELGDSAMYLCASSLASGPGLAGVSSYNEQFFGPGTRLTVL.